The rows below give T cell receptor beta chains drawn from one sample of a study of CD8 T cells in Susac syndrome. In TCRdb, the immunoSEQ multiplex PCR reads were re-called with MiXCR into one record per CDR3 protein. The table records over 95,000 distinct CDR3 sequences, 92% of them present only once. The sample taken for sequencing was CD4+ T cells from PBMCs. The receptor source for this set is a human donor in good health. Both conserved end residues are part of each CDR3. The D gene is left open where the match is weak. Clone size is shown for a subset of rows, as once, few, many or a class of expanded clone.

CDR3nt	CDR3aa	d_gene	abundance	v_gene	j_gene
TGCGCCAGCAGCCACCGGCTGGGTGATGAAGCTTTCTTT	CASSHRLGDEAFF	NA	NA	TRBV4-3	TRBJ1-1
TGTGCCAGCAGCCAAGTTGAGAGAACTGAAGCTTTCTTT	CASSQVERTEAFF	NA	NA	TRBV3-1	TRBJ1-1
TGCGCCAGCAGCCAAGAATTCAGGGGGCGCTCCTACGAGCAGTACTTC	CASSQEFRGRSYEQYF	TRBD1	NA	TRBV4-1	TRBJ2-7
TGCGCCAGCAGGGTGCGGGAGTCCCCCCTCTACAATGAGCAGTTCTTC	CASRVRESPLYNEQFF	TRBD2	NA	TRBV5-1	TRBJ2-1
TGTGCCAGCAGTTCGGACCGAACAGGGGAGAGGAACGAGCAGTACTTC	CASSSDRTGERNEQYF	TRBD1	NA	TRBV12-3/TRBV12-4	TRBJ2-7
TGTGCCAGCGGGACAGGGGTGGGGAGCACAGATACGCAGTATTTT	CASGTGVGSTDTQYF	TRBD1	NA	TRBV25-1	TRBJ2-3
TGCGCCAGCAGCTACAAATGGGGCACCGAAGTCTCTGGAAACACCATATATTTT	CASSYKWGTEVSGNTIYF	NA	NA	TRBV4-1	TRBJ1-3
TGTGCCAGCAGCCAAGAAGGGGGAGGCAATGAGCAGTTCTTC	CASSQEGGGNEQFF	NA	NA	TRBV14	TRBJ2-1
TGTGCCAGCAGTTTAACGGTGGGGACTGAAGCTTTCTTT	CASSLTVGTEAFF	NA	few	TRBV27	TRBJ1-1
TGTGCCAGCAGCCCCAGACTAGCGACTCGGTCAGATACGCAGTATTTT	CASSPRLATRSDTQYF	TRBD2	once	TRBV11-2	TRBJ2-3
TGCAGCGTCCGGGACAGCACTAACTATGGCTACACCTTC	CSVRDSTNYGYTF	TRBD1	NA	TRBV29-1	TRBJ1-2
TGTGCCAGCAGCCGATTCGCGGACCTTCCGAACACCGGGGAGCTGTTTTTT	CASSRFADLPNTGELFF	NA	NA	TRBV14	TRBJ2-2
TGTGCCAGCAAACAGGGGGAAACCTACGAGCAGTACTTC	CASKQGETYEQYF	TRBD1	NA	TRBV2	TRBJ2-7
TGTGCCAGCAGCTTAACCCGGATCCGAGATGAGCAGTTCTTC	CASSLTRIRDEQFF	NA	NA	TRBV7-3	TRBJ2-1
TGCAGTGCTAGATATCTAGCGGGAGGGCCCGCCGGGGAGCTGTTTTTT	CSARYLAGGPAGELFF	TRBD2	NA	TRBV20-1	TRBJ2-2
TGCGCCAGCAGCTTCCAAGACGGAGATGGCTACACCTTC	CASSFQDGDGYTF	NA	NA	TRBV5-1	TRBJ1-2
TGTGCCAGCAGTTGGGAGACAGGGGGGAACACCGGGGAGCTGTTTTTT	CASSWETGGNTGELFF	TRBD1	NA	TRBV9	TRBJ2-2
TGCAGCGTGCGCCCCATACTAGCGGGGGTTGGAGATACGCAGTATTTT	CSVRPILAGVGDTQYF	TRBD2	NA	TRBV29-1	TRBJ2-3
TGTGCCAGCAGGATTGTAGGCGATTCGGGGCAGTTCTTC	CASRIVGDSGQFF	NA	NA	TRBV13	TRBJ2-1
TGTGCCAGCAGTTTAGACAGGGCCAGCACTGAAGCTTTCTTT	CASSLDRASTEAFF	TRBD1	NA	TRBV27	TRBJ1-1
TGTGCCAGCAGCTTAGCCCTGACAGCGTTAAACATTCAGTACTTC	CASSLALTALNIQYF	NA	NA	TRBV7-2	TRBJ2-4
TGTGCCAGCAGTTACCCAGGACAGGCTGAAGCTTTCTTT	CASSYPGQAEAFF	TRBD1	NA	TRBV6-6	TRBJ1-1
TGTGCCAGCAGTTCCGGGACCGTCTACCAAGAGACCCAGTACTTC	CASSSGTVYQETQYF	NA	NA	TRBV12-3/TRBV12-4	TRBJ2-5
TGTGCCAGCAGCCGCCAGATCGAACAGTACTTC	CASSRQIEQYF	NA	NA	TRBV7-9	TRBJ2-7
TGTGCCAGCAGCTTAGGTCCGGCATTGAGTTTATCTGGGGCCAACGTCCTGACTTTC	CASSLGPALSLSGANVLTF	NA	NA	TRBV7-9	TRBJ2-6
TGTGCCAGCAGCCCCGCATCTACAGGGTTTTACGAAAAACTGTTTTTT	CASSPASTGFYEKLFF	NA	NA	TRBV3-1	TRBJ1-4
TGCGCCAGCAGCCAAGACAGGGAACGAGGCAATCAGCCCCAGCATTTT	CASSQDRERGNQPQHF	NA	NA	TRBV4-1	TRBJ1-5
TGCAGTGCTAGAAGCTCATTAACCCACAATGAGCAGTTCTTC	CSARSSLTHNEQFF	NA	NA	TRBV20-1	TRBJ2-1
TGTGCTAGTGCTCTATCCCCTAGCGGAAGCTCCTACAATGAGCAGTTCTTC	CASALSPSGSSYNEQFF	TRBD2	once	TRBV12-5	TRBJ2-1
TGCAGCGTGGCCGGGACAGGGCCCGGAGAGACCCAGTACTTC	CSVAGTGPGETQYF	TRBD1	NA	TRBV29-1	TRBJ2-5
TGTGCCAGTAGTATCATCCGGGACTGGGGTCAGCCCCAGCATTTT	CASSIIRDWGQPQHF	NA	NA	TRBV19	TRBJ1-5
TGTGCCAGCAGCATCATCGGGGTTTCGGAGACCCAGTACTTC	CASSIIGVSETQYF	NA	NA	TRBV6-2/TRBV6-3	TRBJ2-5
TGTGCCAGCAGCTTAAGTTTACTCCTCACAGATACGCAGTATTTT	CASSLSLLLTDTQYF	NA	NA	TRBV7-2	TRBJ2-3
TGTGCCAGCAGCTTAAGCAGGGGGGGGCATCAGCCCCAGCATTTT	CASSLSRGGHQPQHF	TRBD1	NA	TRBV7-2	TRBJ1-5
TGCAGCGTTCCCGGTGGTCACAGGGACCTCCAACTGAACACCGGGGAGCTGTTTTTT	CSVPGGHRDLQLNTGELFF	NA	NA	TRBV29-1	TRBJ2-2
TGTGCCAGCAGCCCCGCCGTCGGGGAAGCTTTCTTT	CASSPAVGEAFF	NA	few	TRBV7-2	TRBJ1-1
TGTGCCAGCAGCTTAGAAGGGACAAGGGTCTTTTTAAGGGGCTACACCTTC	CASSLEGTRVFLRGYTF	NA	NA	TRBV7-2	TRBJ1-2
TGCGCCAGCAGCTTGGACACGGGGGATCAGTACTTC	CASSLDTGDQYF	NA	NA	TRBV5-1	TRBJ2-7
TGCAGCGTTGTCTTGAGGGAGCGATATGAGCAGTTCTTC	CSVVLRERYEQFF	NA	NA	TRBV29-1	TRBJ2-1
TGTGCCAGTAGTAACTCCCTCCGTACTACGGGGGTCGGGGAGCTGTTTTTT	CASSNSLRTTGVGELFF	NA	NA	TRBV19	TRBJ2-2
TGTGCCAGCAGCAGTCTCAGGGAAGGATTCCTGAAAGCTTTCTTT	CASSSLREGFLKAFF	NA	NA	TRBV5-5	TRBJ1-1
TGTGCCAGCTCACCGGGACAGGCAAACACTGAAGCTTTCTTT	CASSPGQANTEAFF	TRBD1	few	TRBV18	TRBJ1-1
TGCGCCAGCAGCTTGGTTCCAGGCACACAAGAGACCCAGTACTTC	CASSLVPGTQETQYF	NA	once	TRBV5-1	TRBJ2-5
TGCAGTGCTAGAGATCGGGGGACCGGGGAGCTGTTTTTT	CSARDRGTGELFF	NA	NA	TRBV20-1	TRBJ2-2
TGCAGCGTCATACCTGGGCTGCTGAACACCGGGGAGCTGTTTTTT	CSVIPGLLNTGELFF	NA	NA	TRBV29-1	TRBJ2-2
TGTGCCAGCAACGTGGGACAGACCACAGATACGCAGTATTTT	CASNVGQTTDTQYF	TRBD1	NA	TRBV6-1	TRBJ2-3
TGCAGTGCTCACGCGGTAGCGGGAGGGCCGGTTGAGCAGTTCTTC	CSAHAVAGGPVEQFF	TRBD2	NA	TRBV20-1	TRBJ2-1
TGTGCCAGCAGTCGAACAGGATTAAACACTGAAGCTTTCTTT	CASSRTGLNTEAFF	NA	NA	TRBV6-5	TRBJ1-1